The rows below give T cell receptor beta chains drawn from one sample of a study of OX40 agonist ivuxolimab in advanced cancers. Only in-frame clones appear in the TCRdb table, and some are missing; sequencing was by immunoSEQ multiplex PCR. The sample yields around 66,000 clones, around 90% seen once. The sequenced sample was CD4+ or CD8+ T cells sorted from blood, obtained in a trial of the OX40 agonist ivuxolimab. These receptors were collected from an adult with an advanced solid tumor such as melanoma, head and neck, liver or kidney cancer. CDR3s include the opening cysteine and the closing phenylalanine or tryptophan. A D gene is named only where the DNA matches it firmly. Size is stated for part of the rows, as once, few or many counts, or as a class when the clone is expanded.

v_gene: TRBV5-1; j_gene: TRBJ1-4; abundance: -; d_gene: -; CDR3aa: CASSLEGGRLNEKLFF; CDR3nt: TGCGCCAGCAGCTTGGAAGGTGGGAGGCTCAATGAAAAACTGTTTTTT
v_gene: TRBV25-1; j_gene: TRBJ1-2; abundance: -; d_gene: TRBD1; CDR3aa: CASNTGTGNYGYTF; CDR3nt: TGTGCCAGCAACACCGGGACAGGGAACTATGGCTACACCTTC
v_gene: TRBV6-5; j_gene: TRBJ1-1; abundance: -; d_gene: -; CDR3aa: CASSWAVGREAFF; CDR3nt: TGTGCCAGCAGTTGGGCGGTCGGGAGGGAAGCTTTCTTT
v_gene: TRBV6-1; j_gene: TRBJ1-1; abundance: -; d_gene: TRBD1; CDR3aa: CASSGQGNTEAFF; CDR3nt: TGTGCCAGCAGTGGACAGGGGAACACTGAAGCTTTCTTT
v_gene: TRBV28; j_gene: TRBJ1-5; abundance: -; d_gene: -; CDR3aa: CASIAPGEGRNQPQHF; CDR3nt: TGTGCCAGCATTGCCCCCGGGGAGGGGCGGAATCAGCCCCAGCATTTT
v_gene: TRBV7-2; j_gene: TRBJ1-1; abundance: -; d_gene: -; CDR3aa: CASSSQGGTEAFF; CDR3nt: TGTGCCAGCAGCTCGCAGGGCGGCACTGAAGCTTTCTTT
v_gene: TRBV14; j_gene: TRBJ1-2; abundance: -; d_gene: -; CDR3aa: CASSQALGGGYTF; CDR3nt: TGTGCCAGCAGCCAGGCTTTGGGAGGCGGCTACACCTTC
v_gene: TRBV18; j_gene: TRBJ1-1; abundance: once; d_gene: -; CDR3aa: CASSPPMGGRDTEAFF; CDR3nt: TGTGCCAGCTCACCACCGATGGGGGGGCGGGACACTGAAGCTTTCTTT
v_gene: TRBV6-1; j_gene: TRBJ2-7; abundance: -; d_gene: -; CDR3aa: CASSVESSYEQYF; CDR3nt: TGTGCCAGCAGTGTAGAGAGCTCCTACGAGCAGTACTTC
v_gene: TRBV9; j_gene: TRBJ2-7; abundance: -; d_gene: -; CDR3aa: CASTQSRVHEQYF; CDR3nt: TGTGCCAGCACCCAGTCGCGGGTACACGAGCAGTACTTC
v_gene: TRBV25-1; j_gene: TRBJ2-1; abundance: -; d_gene: -; CDR3aa: CASSPTRGLYNEQFF; CDR3nt: TGTGCCAGCAGTCCCACCCGAGGACTCTACAATGAGCAGTTCTTC
v_gene: TRBV5-1; j_gene: TRBJ2-1; abundance: -; d_gene: -; CDR3aa: CASSLAASSSYNEQFF; CDR3nt: TGCGCCAGCAGCTTGGCCGCGTCGAGCTCCTACAATGAGCAGTTCTTC
v_gene: TRBV7-2; j_gene: TRBJ2-1; abundance: -; d_gene: TRBD2; CDR3aa: CASSNGLAGVREQFF; CDR3nt: TGTGCCAGCAGCAACGGACTAGCGGGAGTCCGAGAGCAGTTCTTC
v_gene: TRBV30; j_gene: TRBJ1-4; abundance: -; d_gene: -; CDR3aa: CACHNRERGEKLFF; CDR3nt: TGTGCCTGCCATAACAGGGAGAGAGGGGAAAAACTGTTTTTT
v_gene: TRBV7-2; j_gene: TRBJ1-6; abundance: -; d_gene: -; CDR3aa: CASSLGLPANSPLHF; CDR3nt: TGTGCCAGCAGCTTAGGGCTACCGGCTAATTCACCCCTCCACTTT
v_gene: TRBV11-3; j_gene: TRBJ1-1; abundance: -; d_gene: TRBD1; CDR3aa: CASSGQGGTEAFF; CDR3nt: TGTGCCAGCAGCGGACAGGGTGGCACTGAAGCTTTCTTT
v_gene: TRBV28; j_gene: TRBJ2-7; abundance: -; d_gene: -; CDR3aa: CASRSHSGNSYEQYF; CDR3nt: TGTGCCAGCAGATCGCATAGCGGAAACTCCTACGAGCAGTACTTC
v_gene: TRBV6-1; j_gene: TRBJ1-1; abundance: -; d_gene: TRBD1; CDR3aa: CASRAQGGGTEAFF; CDR3nt: TGTGCCAGCAGGGCACAGGGGGGGGGCACTGAAGCTTTCTTT
v_gene: TRBV2; j_gene: TRBJ1-1; abundance: -; d_gene: -; CDR3aa: CASRDRSQAPEAFF; CDR3nt: TGTGCCAGCAGGGACAGATCCCAGGCTCCTGAAGCTTTCTTT
v_gene: TRBV28; j_gene: TRBJ2-5; abundance: -; d_gene: -; CDR3aa: CASSLAGVVETQYF; CDR3nt: TGTGCCAGCAGTTTGGCAGGGGTCGTCGAGACCCAGTACTTC
v_gene: TRBV19; j_gene: TRBJ1-1; abundance: -; d_gene: -; CDR3aa: CASSMEGKYRNTEAFF; CDR3nt: TGTGCCAGTAGTATGGAGGGTAAGTATCGGAACACTGAAGCTTTCTTT
v_gene: TRBV2; j_gene: TRBJ1-3; abundance: -; d_gene: TRBD1; CDR3aa: CASRGTAFLGNTIYF; CDR3nt: TGTGCCAGCAGAGGGACAGCCTTTCTTGGAAACACCATATATTTT
v_gene: TRBV6-1; j_gene: TRBJ1-1; abundance: -; d_gene: -; CDR3aa: CASRQQRYTEAFF; CDR3nt: TGTGCCAGCAGGCAACAGAGATACACTGAAGCTTTCTTT
v_gene: TRBV6-5; j_gene: TRBJ2-5; abundance: -; d_gene: -; CDR3aa: CASRPGPLILETQYF; CDR3nt: TGTGCCAGCAGACCTGGACCGCTAATCTTGGAGACCCAGTACTTC
v_gene: TRBV28; j_gene: TRBJ1-2; abundance: -; d_gene: TRBD1; CDR3aa: CASRRTSGTGTYGYTF; CDR3nt: TGTGCCAGCAGGCGTACATCCGGGACAGGGACCTATGGCTACACCTTC
v_gene: TRBV7-2; j_gene: TRBJ1-2; abundance: -; d_gene: -; CDR3aa: CASSYGVEGGYTF; CDR3nt: TGTGCCAGCAGCTACGGGGTGGAAGGTGGCTACACCTTC
v_gene: TRBV28; j_gene: TRBJ2-1; abundance: -; d_gene: -; CDR3aa: CASTPATDEQFF; CDR3nt: TGTGCCAGCACCCCCGCGACGGATGAGCAGTTCTTC
v_gene: TRBV28; j_gene: TRBJ2-2; abundance: -; d_gene: TRBD1; CDR3aa: CASSKTGQGFTGELFF; CDR3nt: TGTGCCAGCAGCAAGACCGGACAGGGTTTCACCGGGGAGCTGTTTTTT
v_gene: TRBV27; j_gene: TRBJ2-1; abundance: -; d_gene: -; CDR3aa: CASSGFEINEQFF; CDR3nt: TGTGCCAGCAGTGGCTTTGAAATCAATGAGCAGTTCTTC
v_gene: TRBV5-1; j_gene: TRBJ1-2; abundance: -; d_gene: -; CDR3aa: CASSLDLQGPTGYTF; CDR3nt: TGCGCCAGCAGCTTGGACTTGCAGGGGCCCACTGGCTACACCTTC
v_gene: TRBV28; j_gene: TRBJ2-1; abundance: -; d_gene: -; CDR3aa: CASMFTHKVGEQFF; CDR3nt: TGTGCCAGCATGTTCACCCATAAGGTCGGTGAGCAGTTCTTC
v_gene: TRBV11-2; j_gene: TRBJ1-5; abundance: once; d_gene: -; CDR3aa: CASSLDGSLRPQHF; CDR3nt: TGTGCCAGCAGCTTAGACGGCAGCTTACGGCCCCAGCATTTT
v_gene: TRBV2; j_gene: TRBJ1-6; abundance: -; d_gene: -; CDR3aa: CASILGNNSPLHF; CDR3nt: TGTGCCAGCATTTTAGGGAATAATTCACCCCTCCACTTT
v_gene: TRBV7-2; j_gene: TRBJ1-2; abundance: -; d_gene: TRBD1; CDR3aa: CASSLGFGRGPNYGYTF; CDR3nt: TGTGCCAGCAGCTTAGGTTTTGGCAGGGGGCCTAACTATGGCTACACCTTC
v_gene: TRBV6-1; j_gene: TRBJ1-3; abundance: -; d_gene: -; CDR3aa: CASSEWDSGNTIYF; CDR3nt: TGTGCCAGCAGTGAATGGGATTCTGGAAACACCATATATTTT
v_gene: TRBV5-1; j_gene: TRBJ2-1; abundance: -; d_gene: -; CDR3aa: CASSRGDRGNEQFF; CDR3nt: TGCGCCAGCAGCCGGGGGGACAGAGGCAATGAGCAGTTCTTC
v_gene: TRBV18; j_gene: TRBJ1-1; abundance: -; d_gene: -; CDR3aa: CASSPHKEAEAFF; CDR3nt: TGTGCCAGCTCACCCCATAAGGAGGCTGAAGCTTTCTTT
v_gene: TRBV6-6; j_gene: TRBJ2-1; abundance: -; d_gene: -; CDR3aa: CASSYVAFEDNEQFF; CDR3nt: TGTGCCAGCAGTTACGTGGCCTTCGAGGACAATGAGCAGTTCTTC
v_gene: TRBV4-2; j_gene: TRBJ1-2; abundance: -; d_gene: TRBD1; CDR3aa: CASSQAPQGTQYGYTF; CDR3nt: TGTGCCAGCAGCCAAGCCCCACAGGGGACCCAGTATGGCTACACCTTC
v_gene: TRBV19; j_gene: TRBJ1-4; abundance: -; d_gene: -; CDR3aa: CASSTQGGGEKLFF; CDR3nt: TGTGCCAGTAGTACACAGGGTGGCGGCGAAAAACTGTTTTTT
v_gene: TRBV5-1; j_gene: TRBJ1-1; abundance: -; d_gene: -; CDR3aa: CASSLGGDTEAFF; CDR3nt: TGCGCCAGCAGCTTGGGTGGGGACACTGAAGCTTTCTTT
v_gene: TRBV7-8; j_gene: TRBJ2-5; abundance: -; d_gene: -; CDR3aa: CASSLGTARGIRVETQYF; CDR3nt: TGTGCCAGCAGCTTAGGGACAGCGAGGGGAATCAGGGTGGAGACCCAGTACTTC
v_gene: TRBV20-1; j_gene: TRBJ2-1; abundance: once; d_gene: -; CDR3aa: CSARDRVEQFF; CDR3nt: TGCAGTGCTAGAGATAGGGTTGAGCAGTTCTTC